These 27 T cell receptor beta chains came from one sample sequenced in a study of monozygotic twins with inflammatory bowel disease. TCRdb reprocessed the 5' RACE reads and reports one entry per CDR3 protein, with no DNA. In all, the sample yields 400,000 or so distinct CDR3 sequences. What was sequenced was blood. Receptors were obtained from a human donor with ulcerative colitis or Crohn's disease, or a healthy co-twin of an affected twin (not recorded which).

The chain joins TRBV3-1 to TRBJ2-7; TCRdb lists TRBD1, though no DNA is available to test this call. CDR1 and CDR2 (germline): LGHDT, YNNKEL (reference sequence). The CDR3 loop spans 15 amino acids. This CDR3 is CASRYRDRGPYEQYF.

This chain links TRBV20-1 with TRBJ1-2; with no DNA, the TCRdb D assignment of TRBD1 cannot be verified. The CDR3 contains 13 residues. The germline V gene encodes CDR1 DFQATT and CDR2 SNEGSKA (reference sequence). Here the CDR3 reads CSAPKGQGDGYTF.

The chain has TRBV5-1 and TRBJ1-2; the TCRdb D gene call, TRBD1, has no DNA to confirm it. Looked up from germline, CDR1 is SGHRS and CDR2 is YFSETQ. The CDR3 has 13 residues. The CDR3 region is CASSYGQGFGYTF.

The chain joins TRBV20-1 to TRBJ2-3; the TRBD2 assignment by TCRdb is unverifiable without DNA. The CDR3 consists of 14 residues. Germline V gene data show CDR1 as DFQATT and CDR2 as SNEGSKA (reference sequence). CDR3: CSASNSGGTDTQYF.

The rearrangement uses TRBV7-7 and TRBJ2-6; TCRdb names TRBD1, which stays unverified in the absence of DNA. This CDR3 has 16 residues. The germline V gene has CDR1 SSHAT and CDR2 FNYEAQ (reference sequence). CDR3 residues: CASSPGSSSGANVLTF.

V usage is TRBV30 and J usage is TRBJ2-5. Germline-derived CDR1 and CDR2 are GTSNPN and SVGIG (reference sequence). The CDR3 consists of 12 residues. Here the CDR3 reads CAWSLNSETQYF.

The chain carries TRBV4-1 and TRBJ2-2; TCRdb calls TRBD1, which cannot be checked without DNA. Germline V gene data show CDR1 as MGHRA and CDR2 as YSYEKL. This CDR3 spans 16 amino acids. This CDR3 reads CASSQGAGQGTGELFF.

The CDR3 sequence is CASSPGLAGGRRRETQYF. The rearrangement links TRBV5-1 to TRBJ2-5; the D gene TCRdb calls, TRBD2, cannot be checked with no DNA. The CDR3 is 18 residues long. The V gene's germline CDR1 is SGHRS and CDR2 YFSETQ.

V gene TRBV7-2 combines with J gene TRBJ2-7; TCRdb's D call of TRBD1 is untestable without DNA. The CDR3 length is 16 residues. Germline loops: CDR1 SGHTA, CDR2 FQGNSA. CDR3 sequence: CASSLVVGTHPPEQYF. Drawing the rest from reference TRBV7-2 and TRBJ2-7, the complete variable domain is GAGVSQSPSNKVTEKGKDVELRCDPISGHTALYWYRQSLGQGLEFLIYFQGNSAPDKSGLPSDRFSAERTGGSVSTLTIQRTQQEDSAVYLCASSLVVGTHPPEQYFGPGTRLTVT.

The chain combines TRBV30 with TRBJ1-2; TCRdb's D call, TRBD1, is unchecked because there is no DNA. This CDR3 region has 13 residues. Germline values: CDR1 GTSNPN, CDR2 SVGIG (reference sequence). CDR3 protein: CAWSSGTAYGYTF.

The chain uses TRBV6-2 or TRBV6-3 and TRBJ2-1; TCRdb picks TRBD1, but there is no DNA to check that call. Germline CDR1 reads MNHEY; CDR2 reads SVGEGT. This CDR3 is built from 15 residues. CDR3 region: CASSTGARSYNEQFF.

The V and J genes are TRBV24-1 and TRBJ2-2; checking the TCRdb D call of TRBD2 is not possible without DNA. Germline assignment: CDR1 KGHDR and CDR2 SFDVKD. The CDR3 is 16 residues long. The CDR3: CATSDPTSGTSGELFF.

The chain couples TRBV19 to TRBJ2-1. The length of the CDR3 is 16 residues. Germline V lookup: CDR1 LNHDA, CDR2 SQIVND (reference sequence). This chain's CDR3 is CASSIPWASSYNEQFF. Variable domain in full (rest from reference TRBV19 and TRBJ2-1): DGGITQSPKYLFRKEGQNVTLSCEQNLNHDAMYWYRQDPGQGLRLIYYSQIVNDFQKGDIAEGYSVSREKKESFPLTVTSAQKNPTAFYLCASSIPWASSYNEQFFGPGTRLTVL.

This chain uses TRBV5-4 with TRBJ1-1. The CDR3 has 15 residues. The germline V gene has CDR1 SGHNT and CDR2 YYREEE (reference sequence). CDR3: CASSLGLKGNTEAFF.

The chain couples TRBV27 to TRBJ2-5; TCRdb outputs TRBD1, but without DNA this stays unchecked. Germline CDR1 MNHEY, CDR2 SMNVEV (reference sequence). CDR3 length: 14 amino acids. The CDR3 sequence: CASSPQGSVVTQYF.

The V and J genes are TRBV6-5 and TRBJ2-2; no DNA is available, so the TRBD1 call from TCRdb remains unchecked. The CDR3 is made up of 16 amino acids. CDR1 and CDR2 (germline): MNHEY, SVGAGI. The chain's CDR3 is CASSYPEQGYTGELFF.

This chain links TRBV15 with TRBJ2-3; TCRdb indicates TRBD2, and absent DNA this call remains unverified. CDR1 and CDR2 from the germline V gene are LNHNV and YYDKDF (reference sequence). There are 16 residues in the CDR3. The CDR3 region is CATSRGTSGSTDTQYF.

This chain links TRBV5-1 with TRBJ2-1; TCRdb designates TRBD1, a call that cannot be tested without DNA. The germline V gene has CDR1 SGHRS and CDR2 YFSETQ. The CDR3 covers 15 residues. CDR3 loop: CASSFGEQGYNEQFF.

J is TRBJ1-3 and V is TRBV12-3 or TRBV12-4; the D call of TRBD1 rests on TCRdb alone, since no DNA is present to check it. The CDR3 has 13 amino acids. This CDR3 reads CASSPGALNTIYF.

The chain uses TRBV5-5 and TRBJ1-2; the D call from TCRdb, TRBD1, cannot be confirmed without DNA. CDR1 and CDR2 from the germline V gene are SGHKS and YYEKEE (reference sequence). This CDR3 comprises 16 residues. The CDR3 sequence: CASSYRQSQSNYGYTF.

The J gene is TRBJ1-1, the V gene TRBV12-3 or TRBV12-4; TCRdb's D call, TRBD1, is unchecked because there is no DNA. The CDR3 runs to 14 residues. This chain's CDR3 is CATASSRTGEVAFF.

The V call is TRBV7-9, the J call TRBJ2-1; TCRdb indicates TRBD1, and absent DNA this call remains unverified. The CDR3 extends over 13 amino acids. The germline V gene encodes CDR1 SEHNR and CDR2 FQNEAQ (reference sequence). The CDR3 reads CASSPDSNNEQFF. Using reference TRBV7-9 and TRBJ2-1 for the parts outside the CDR3, the full variable domain is DTGVSQNPRHKITKRGQNVTFRCDPISEHNRLYWYRQTLGQGPEFLTYFQNEAQLEKSRLLSDRFSAERPKGSFSTLEIQRTEQGDSAMYLCASSPDSNNEQFFGPGTRLTVL.

The chain is built from TRBV4-3 and TRBJ2-1; TCRdb lists TRBD1, though no DNA is available to test this call. The CDR3 sequence is 16 residues long. Germline V gene data show CDR1 as LGHNA and CDR2 as YSLEER. The CDR3 sequence: CASSQAGAGSHNEQFF.

CDR3 amino acids: CASSLIGGLANTGELFF. The chain employs TRBV7-3 and TRBJ2-2; TCRdb proposes TRBD2, but this gene call is untestable without DNA. The CDR3 runs to 17 residues. CDR1 and CDR2 from the germline V gene are SGHTA and FQGTGA. The variable domain in full, completed from reference TRBV7-3 and TRBJ2-2, reads GAGVSQTPSNKVTEKGKYVELRCDPISGHTALYWYRQSLGQGPEFLIYFQGTGAADDSGLPNDRFFAVRPEGSVSTLKIQRTERGDSAVYLCASSLIGGLANTGELFFGEGSRLTVL.

The V call is TRBV20-1, the J call TRBJ2-3. The germline V gene has CDR1 DFQATT and CDR2 SNEGSKA (reference sequence). CDR3 length: 11 amino acids. This CDR3 reads CSARRVDTQYF.

The chain uses TRBV5-1 and TRBJ1-1; the TCRdb D gene call, TRBD1, has no DNA to confirm it. Germline V gene data show CDR1 as SGHRS and CDR2 as YFSETQ. This CDR3 comprises 11 residues. This chain's CDR3 is CASSSDREAFF.

The chain couples TRBV7-7 to TRBJ2-5. Germline V lookup: CDR1 SSHAT, CDR2 FNYEAQ (reference sequence). The CDR3 runs 15 residues. The chain's CDR3 is CASSLGTQPQETQYF.